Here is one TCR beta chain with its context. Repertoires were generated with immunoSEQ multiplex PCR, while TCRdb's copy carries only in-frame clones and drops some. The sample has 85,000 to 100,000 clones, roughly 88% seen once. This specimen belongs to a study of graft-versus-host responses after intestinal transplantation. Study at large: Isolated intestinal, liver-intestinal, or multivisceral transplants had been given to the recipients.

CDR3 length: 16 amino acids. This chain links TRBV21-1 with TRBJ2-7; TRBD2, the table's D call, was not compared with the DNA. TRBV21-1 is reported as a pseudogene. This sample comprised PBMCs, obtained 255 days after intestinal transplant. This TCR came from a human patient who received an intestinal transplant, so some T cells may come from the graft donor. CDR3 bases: TGTGCCAGCCTAACTTGGGACGGGAGGTGGGGCTACGAGCAGTACTTC. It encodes CASLTWDGRWGYEQYF.